This entry is about one T cell receptor beta chain. The germline CDR1 and CDR2 sequences are MNHEY and SMNVEV (reference sequence). Trimming took off 6 bases at V and 8 bases at J, with 14 bases between the two ends. This CDR3 spans 13 amino acids. This entry comes from a study of cytomegalovirus exposure and HLA in healthy donors. The PCR was carried out with 60 Vbeta primers and 13 Jbeta primers. The table came from immunoSEQ multiplex PCR; TCRdb's copy has only in-frame clones and leaves some out. The sample yields approximately 170,000 clones, roughly 80% seen once. Healthy bone marrow donors made up the donors.

Specimen: PBMCs. The chain employs TRBV27 and TRBJ2-1; D perhaps matches TRBD1 (6 bases). This receptor was obtained from a human donor in good health. The CDR3 region has the DNA TGTGCCAGCAGGAAAACAGGGCTCGATGAGCAGTTCTTC. Its protein product is CASRKTGLDEQFF.